The 5 T cell receptor beta chains presented below share a single source sample, sequenced in a study of blood T cell repertoires in COVID-19. Profiling relied on immunoSEQ multiplex PCR, and the TCRdb table lists in-frame clones only, not all of them. The sample carries about 32,000 clones, 90% recorded once. Sequencing used peripheral blood. The receptors derive from a man aged 65-85 years with active or convalescent COVID-19.

The genes are TRBV27 and TRBJ1-2, with D tentatively TRBD1 (6 bases). Looked up from germline, CDR1 is MNHEY and CDR2 is SMNVEV (reference sequence). This CDR3 spans 16 amino acids. Trimming took 5 bases from V and 2 from J, leaving 18 bases between them. The CDR3 region has the DNA TGTGCCAGCAGTCCGGGAGATGGGAGGGGGAACTATGGCTACACCTTC. Translation gives CASSPGDGRGNYGYTF.

This clone was seen a single time. This chain joins TRBV19 and TRBJ2-7, with D possibly being TRBD2 (6 bases). The germline V gene has CDR1 LNHDA and CDR2 SQIVND (reference sequence). Trimming shortened V by 3 bases and J by 0 bases, and 12 bases separated the two germline ends. This CDR3 region has 15 residues. CDR3 sequence reads: CASSIAAGISYEQYF. The CDR3, as DNA: TGTGCCAGTAGTATCGCGGCGGGGATCTCCTACGAGCAGTACTTC.

This chain connects TRBV6-4 to TRBJ2-1; no definite D call. The V end was cut by 2 bases, the J end by 0 bases, with 14 bases between. CDR1 MRHNA and CDR2 SNTAGT come from the germline V gene. The CDR3 extends over 17 amino acids. The chain's CDR3 is CASSDPIALSSYNEQFF. In nucleotides, the CDR3 is TGTGCCAGCAGTGACCCGATAGCATTGAGCTCCTACAATGAGCAGTTCTTC.

This sequence joins TRBV6-2 or TRBV6-3 and TRBJ1-1; D might be TRBD1 (6 bases). The CDR3 is made up of 17 amino acids. Per germline, CDR1 MNHEY and CDR2 SVGEGT. The V end was cut by 4 bases, the J end by 4 bases, with 22 bases between. The CDR3 loop reads CASSSPMAGVVGTEAFF. DNA for the CDR3: TGTGCCAGCAGTTCCCCCATGGCAGGGGTTGTAGGCACTGAAGCTTTCTTT.

The chain links TRBV6-2 or TRBV6-3 to TRBJ1-1, with 7 bases aligning to TRBD1. The germline V gene has CDR1 MNHEY and CDR2 SVGEGT. This CDR3 region has 15 residues. Trimming at V came to 4 bases and at J to 4 bases, leaving 9 bases not matched to a gene. For the CDR3, the DNA is TGTGCCAGCAGTTCCGTGACAGGGTGGGTCACTGAAGCTTTCTTT. It translates to CASSSVTGWVTEAFF.